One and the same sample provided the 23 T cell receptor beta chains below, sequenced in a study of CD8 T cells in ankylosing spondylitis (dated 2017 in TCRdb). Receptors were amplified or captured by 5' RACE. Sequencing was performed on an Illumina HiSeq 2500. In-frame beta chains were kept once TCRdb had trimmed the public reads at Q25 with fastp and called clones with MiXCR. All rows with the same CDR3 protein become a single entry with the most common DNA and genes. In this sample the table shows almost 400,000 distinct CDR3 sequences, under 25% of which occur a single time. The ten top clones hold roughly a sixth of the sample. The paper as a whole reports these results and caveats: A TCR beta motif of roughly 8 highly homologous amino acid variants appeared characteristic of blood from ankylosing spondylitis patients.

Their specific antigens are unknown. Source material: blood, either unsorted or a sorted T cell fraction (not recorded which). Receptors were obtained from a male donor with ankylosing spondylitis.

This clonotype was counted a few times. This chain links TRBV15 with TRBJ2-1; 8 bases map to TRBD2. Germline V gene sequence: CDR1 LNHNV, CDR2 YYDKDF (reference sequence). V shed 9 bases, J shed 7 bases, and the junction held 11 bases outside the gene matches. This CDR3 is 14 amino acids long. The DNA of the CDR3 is TGTGCCACGAACGACTGGGCTAGCGGGAATGAGCAGTTCTTC. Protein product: CATNDWASGNEQFF.

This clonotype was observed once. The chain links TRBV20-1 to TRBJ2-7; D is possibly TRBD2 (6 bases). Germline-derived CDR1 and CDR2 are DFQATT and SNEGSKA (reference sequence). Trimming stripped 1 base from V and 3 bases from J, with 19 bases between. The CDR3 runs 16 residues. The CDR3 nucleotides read TGCAGTGCTAGAGTGGAGGGACGGACCTCCTACTACGAGCAGTACTTC. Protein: CSARVEGRTSYYEQYF.

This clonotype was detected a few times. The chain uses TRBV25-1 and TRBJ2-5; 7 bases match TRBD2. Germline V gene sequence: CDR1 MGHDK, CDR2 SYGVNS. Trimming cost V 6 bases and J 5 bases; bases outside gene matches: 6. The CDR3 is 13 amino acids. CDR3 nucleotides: TGTGCCAGCAGCCCCGGGGGGTGGGAGACCCAGTACTTC. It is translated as CASSPGGWETQYF.

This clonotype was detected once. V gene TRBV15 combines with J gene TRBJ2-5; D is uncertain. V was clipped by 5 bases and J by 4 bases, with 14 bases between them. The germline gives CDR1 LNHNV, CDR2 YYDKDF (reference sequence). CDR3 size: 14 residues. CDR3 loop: CATSSRLFTETQYF. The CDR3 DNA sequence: TGTGCCACCAGCTCCCGACTCTTTACAGAGACCCAGTACTTC.

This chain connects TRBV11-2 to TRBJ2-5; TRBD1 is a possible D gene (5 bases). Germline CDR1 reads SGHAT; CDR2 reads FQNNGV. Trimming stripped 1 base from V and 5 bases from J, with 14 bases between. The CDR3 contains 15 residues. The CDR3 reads CASSLVRLAGETQYF. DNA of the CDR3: TGTGCCAGCAGCTTAGTGCGGTTAGCAGGGGAGACCCAGTACTTC.

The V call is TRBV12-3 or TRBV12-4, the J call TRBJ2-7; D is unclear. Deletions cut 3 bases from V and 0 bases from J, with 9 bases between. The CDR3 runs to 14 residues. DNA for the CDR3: TGTGCCAGCAGTTTTTCGGAGATCTCCTACGAGCAGTACTTC. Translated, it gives CASSFSEISYEQYF.

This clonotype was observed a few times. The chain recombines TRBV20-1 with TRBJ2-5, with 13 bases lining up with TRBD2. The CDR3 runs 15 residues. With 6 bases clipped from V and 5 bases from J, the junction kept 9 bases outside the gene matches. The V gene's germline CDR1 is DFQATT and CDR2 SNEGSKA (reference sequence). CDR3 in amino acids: CSAKRTSGSGETQYF. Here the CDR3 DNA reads TGCAGTGCAAAAAGGACTAGCGGGAGCGGGGAGACCCAGTACTTC.

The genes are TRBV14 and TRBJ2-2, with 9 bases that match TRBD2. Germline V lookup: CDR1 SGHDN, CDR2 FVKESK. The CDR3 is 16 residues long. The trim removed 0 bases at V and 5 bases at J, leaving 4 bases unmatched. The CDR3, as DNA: TGTGCCAGCAGCCAAGACAGGCTAGCGGGAACCGGGGAGCTGTTTTTT. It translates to CASSQDRLAGTGELFF.

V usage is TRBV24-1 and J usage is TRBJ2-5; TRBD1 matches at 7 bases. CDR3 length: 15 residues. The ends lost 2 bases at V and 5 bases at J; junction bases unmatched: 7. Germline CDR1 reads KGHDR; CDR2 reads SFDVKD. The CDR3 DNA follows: TGTGCCACCAGTGATTCGACAGGGACGGGGGAGACCCAGTACTTC. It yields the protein CATSDSTGTGETQYF.

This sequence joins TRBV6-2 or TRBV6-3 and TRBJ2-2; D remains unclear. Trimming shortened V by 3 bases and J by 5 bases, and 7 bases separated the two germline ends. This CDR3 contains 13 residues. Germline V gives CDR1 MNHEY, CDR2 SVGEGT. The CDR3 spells CASSYDGTGELFF. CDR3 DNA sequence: TGTGCCAGCAGTTATGACGGGACCGGGGAGCTGTTTTTT.

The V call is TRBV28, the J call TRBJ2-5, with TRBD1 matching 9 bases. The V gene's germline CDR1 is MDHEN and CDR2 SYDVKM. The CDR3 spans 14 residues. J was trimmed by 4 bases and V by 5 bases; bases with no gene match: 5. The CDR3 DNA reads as TGTGCCAGCAGTAGAGGACAGGGGAGAGAGACCCAGTACTTC. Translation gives CASSRGQGRETQYF. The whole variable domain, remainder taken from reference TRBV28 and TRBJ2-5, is DVKVTQSSRYLVKRTGEKVFLECVQDMDHENMFWYRQDPGLGLRLIYFSYDVKMKEKGDIPEGYSVSREKKERFSLILESASTNQTSMYLCASSRGQGRETQYFGPGTRLLVL.

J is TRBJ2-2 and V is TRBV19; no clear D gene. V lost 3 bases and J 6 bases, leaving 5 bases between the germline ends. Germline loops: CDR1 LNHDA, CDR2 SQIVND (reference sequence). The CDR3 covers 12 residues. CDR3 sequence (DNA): TGTGCCAGTAGTATTAACTCCGGGGAGCTGTTTTTT. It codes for CASSINSGELFF.

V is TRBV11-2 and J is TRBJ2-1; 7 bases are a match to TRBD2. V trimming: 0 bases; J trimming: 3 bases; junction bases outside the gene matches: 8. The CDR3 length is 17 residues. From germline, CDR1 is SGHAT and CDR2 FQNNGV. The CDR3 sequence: CASSLEGGRSFYNEQFF. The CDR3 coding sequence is TGTGCCAGCAGCTTAGAGGGCGGGAGAAGCTTCTACAATGAGCAGTTCTTC.

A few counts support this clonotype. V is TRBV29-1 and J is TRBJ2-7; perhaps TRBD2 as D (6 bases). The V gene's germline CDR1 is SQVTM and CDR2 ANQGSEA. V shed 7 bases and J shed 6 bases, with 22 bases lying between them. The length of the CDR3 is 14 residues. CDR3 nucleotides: TGCAGCGCAATGGGGGGTCGGAATCCCTCCGAGCAGTACTTC. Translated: CSAMGGRNPSEQYF.

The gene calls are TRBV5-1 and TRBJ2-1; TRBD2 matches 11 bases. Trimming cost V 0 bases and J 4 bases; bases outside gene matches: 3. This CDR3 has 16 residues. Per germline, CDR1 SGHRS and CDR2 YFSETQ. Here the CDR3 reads CASSLGSGRAYNEQFF. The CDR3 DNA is TGCGCCAGCAGCTTGGGTAGCGGGAGGGCTTACAATGAGCAGTTCTTC. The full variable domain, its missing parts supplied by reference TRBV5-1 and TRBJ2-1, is KAGVTQTPRYLIKTRGQQVTLSCSPISGHRSVSWYQQTPGQGLQFLFEYFSETQRNKGNFPGRFSGRQFSNSRSEMNVSTLELGDSALYLCASSLGSGRAYNEQFFGPGTRLTVL.

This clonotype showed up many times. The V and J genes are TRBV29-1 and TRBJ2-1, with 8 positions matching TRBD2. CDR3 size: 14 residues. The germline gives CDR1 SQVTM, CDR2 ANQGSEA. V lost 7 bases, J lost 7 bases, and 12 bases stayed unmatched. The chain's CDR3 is CSGSTAGAGNEQFF. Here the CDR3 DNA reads TGCAGCGGCTCAACAGCGGGAGCGGGTAATGAGCAGTTCTTC.

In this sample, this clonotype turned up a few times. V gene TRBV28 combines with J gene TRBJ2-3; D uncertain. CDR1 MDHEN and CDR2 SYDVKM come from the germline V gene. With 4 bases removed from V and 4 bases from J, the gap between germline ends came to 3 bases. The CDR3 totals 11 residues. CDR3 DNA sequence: TGTGCCAGCAGTTCCCCAGATACGCAGTATTTT. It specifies CASSSPDTQYF.

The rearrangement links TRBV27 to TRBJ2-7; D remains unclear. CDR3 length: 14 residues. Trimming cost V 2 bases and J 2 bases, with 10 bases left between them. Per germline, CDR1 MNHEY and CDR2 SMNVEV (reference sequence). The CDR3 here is CASSLRSNPYEQYF. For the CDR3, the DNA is TGTGCCAGCAGTTTACGTTCCAATCCCTACGAGCAGTACTTC.

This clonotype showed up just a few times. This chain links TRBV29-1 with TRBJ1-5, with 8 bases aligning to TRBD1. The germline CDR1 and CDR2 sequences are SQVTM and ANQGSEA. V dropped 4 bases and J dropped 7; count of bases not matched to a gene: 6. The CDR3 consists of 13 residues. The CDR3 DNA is TGCAGCGTTGGGGACAGGAATCTCCAGCCCCAGCATTTT. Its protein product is CSVGDRNLQPQHF.

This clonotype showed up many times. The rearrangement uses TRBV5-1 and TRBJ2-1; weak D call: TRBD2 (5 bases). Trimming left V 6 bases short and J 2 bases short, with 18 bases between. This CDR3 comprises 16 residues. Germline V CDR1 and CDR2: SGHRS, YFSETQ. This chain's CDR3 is CASMPEPGSPYNEQFF. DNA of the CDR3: TGCGCCAGCATGCCAGAACCGGGGTCACCCTACAATGAGCAGTTCTTC.

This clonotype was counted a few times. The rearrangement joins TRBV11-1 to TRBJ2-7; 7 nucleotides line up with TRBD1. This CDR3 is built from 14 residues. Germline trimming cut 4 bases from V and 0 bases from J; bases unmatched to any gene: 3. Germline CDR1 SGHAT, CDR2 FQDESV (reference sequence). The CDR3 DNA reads TGTGCCAGCAGCTACCGGGACAGCTCCTACGAGCAGTACTTC. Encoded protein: CASSYRDSSYEQYF. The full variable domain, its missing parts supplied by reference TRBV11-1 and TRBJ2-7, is EAEVAQSPRYKITEKSQAVAFWCDPISGHATLYWYRQILGQGPELLVQFQDESVVDDSQLPKDRFSAERLKGVDSTLKIQPAELGDSAMYLCASSYRDSSYEQYFGPGTRLTVT.

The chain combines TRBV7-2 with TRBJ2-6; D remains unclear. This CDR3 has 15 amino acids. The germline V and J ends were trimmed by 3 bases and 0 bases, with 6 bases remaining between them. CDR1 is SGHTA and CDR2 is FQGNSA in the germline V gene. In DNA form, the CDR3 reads TGTGCCAGCAGCTTCTTGGCCTCTGGGGCCAACGTCCTGACTTTC. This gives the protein CASSFLASGANVLTF.

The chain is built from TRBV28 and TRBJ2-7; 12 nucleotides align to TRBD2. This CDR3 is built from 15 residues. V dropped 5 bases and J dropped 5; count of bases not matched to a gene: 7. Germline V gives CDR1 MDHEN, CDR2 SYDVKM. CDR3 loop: CASSPLTSGRNEQYF. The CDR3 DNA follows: TGTGCCAGCAGTCCCCTAACTAGCGGGAGGAACGAGCAGTACTTC.